These 9 T cell receptor beta chains originate from one sample sequenced in a study of T cells in localized non-small cell lung cancer. Libraries were prepared by immunoSEQ multiplex PCR; TCRdb keeps only in-frame clonotypes and omits some of them. Of about 74,000 clones in the sample, about four fifths were seen once. The input for sequencing was peripheral blood, taken before any cancer treatment. The receptors were gathered from a female donor over 55 with stage I lung adenocarcinoma.

The genes are TRBV5-6 and TRBJ1-5; D not resolved. The V end lost 0 bases, the J end lost 15 bases, and 16 bases lay between the germline ends. The CDR3 spans 13 residues. Germline V gene data show CDR1 as SGHDT and CDR2 as YYEEEE. This chain's CDR3 is CASSLGSSRHPHF. DNA of the CDR3: TGTGCCAGCAGCTTGGGGTCGAGCCGCCATCCGCATTTT.

The J gene is TRBJ2-4, the V gene TRBV19; 7 bases match TRBD2. Per germline, CDR1 LNHDA and CDR2 SQIVND (reference sequence). The CDR3 has 15 amino acids. Unmatched junction bases numbered 13, after V lost 5 bases and J lost 9 bases. Written as DNA, the CDR3 is TGTGCCAGTAGTGGGCGGGAGATGCCGTTGGGCATTCAGTACTTC. Its translation: CASSGREMPLGIQYF.

This chain uses TRBV19 with TRBJ2-5; unclear D gene. The germline V gene has CDR1 LNHDA and CDR2 SQIVND (reference sequence). The CDR3 extends over 11 amino acids. V lost 5 bases and J lost 2, with 3 bases in between. The CDR3 here is CASSVQETQYF. CDR3 in DNA: TGTGCCAGTAGTGTTCAAGAGACCCAGTACTTC.

This chain uses TRBV5-6 with TRBJ1-4, with 7 nucleotides matching TRBD1. Germline assignment: CDR1 SGHDT and CDR2 YYEEEE. V gave up 3 bases and J gave up 7 bases; unmatched junction bases: 9. The CDR3 length is 15 residues. CDR3 DNA: TGTGCCAGCAGCTCCGGGGACAGCCCCGCTGAAAAACTGTTTTTT. It codes for CASSSGDSPAEKLFF. Using reference TRBV5-6 and TRBJ1-4 for the parts outside the CDR3, the full variable domain is DAGVTQSPTHLIKTRGQQVTLRCSPKSGHDTVSWYQQALGQGPQFIFQYYEEEERQRGNFPDRFSGHQFPNYSSELNVNALLLGDSALYLCASSSGDSPAEKLFFGSGTQLSVL.

The V call is TRBV5-6, the J call TRBJ2-7; 7 bases align to TRBD1. V trimming: 5 bases; J trimming: 6 bases; junction bases outside the gene matches: 14. The CDR3 has 15 residues. Germline lookup yields CDR1 SGHDT and CDR2 YYEEEE. The CDR3 protein is CASRPLSRDSTEQYF. In DNA, the CDR3 is TGTGCCAGCAGGCCTCTGTCCCGGGACAGTACCGAGCAGTACTTC.

V is TRBV29-1 and J is TRBJ1-2, with TRBD1 as a possible D gene (5 bases). Germline CDR1 and CDR2: SQVTM and ANQGSEA. The CDR3 extends over 8 amino acids. The CDR3: CKTENYTF. For the CDR3, the DNA is TGCAAGACAGAAAACTACACCTTC.

This clone appeared many times. V and J are TRBV4-1 and TRBJ2-1; 16 bases fit TRBD2. This CDR3 is 18 amino acids long. CDR1 and CDR2 (germline): MGHRA, YSYEKL. V was clipped by 2 bases and J by 5 bases; unmatched bases: 6. CDR3 amino acids: CASSQKWGLAGGNNEQFF. CDR3 nucleotide sequence: TGCGCCAGCAGCCAAAAGTGGGGACTAGCGGGAGGGAACAATGAGCAGTTCTTC.

The CDR3 DNA is TGTGCCATCAGTGAGTCACAGCCGAACACCGGGGAGCTGTTTTTT. Its protein is CAISESQPNTGELFF. The rearrangement uses TRBV10-3 and TRBJ2-2, with D hard to call. The CDR3 extends over 15 amino acids. Germline V gives CDR1 ENHRY, CDR2 SYGVKD. V was cut by 0 bases and J by 0 bases, with 5 bases left in between.

The chain joins TRBV2 to TRBJ1-2; D gene unclear. CDR3 length: 11 residues. In germline, CDR1 is SNHLY, CDR2 FYNNEI. CDR3 sequence: CVVEGVDGYTF. CDR3 nucleotide sequence: TGTGTGGTGGAGGGAGTGGATGGCTACACCTTC. The variable domain in full, completed from reference TRBV2 and TRBJ1-2, reads EPEVTQTPSHQVTQMGQEVILRCVPISNHLYFYWYRQILGQKVEFLVSFYNNEISEKSEIFDDQFSVERPDGSNFTLKIRSTKLEDSAMYFCVVEGVDGYTFGSGTRLTVV.